A single sample gave rise to the 31 T cell receptor beta chains below, sequenced in a study of T cells in Graves' hyperthyroidism and ophthalmopathy. The CDR3 regions of TCR beta were amplified from RNA transcripts. A first-round RT-PCR of the TCR CDR3 used the HTBI primer set. A single record per CDR3 protein comes from TCRdb applying MiXCR to the multiplex PCR reads. The sample holds 550,000 to 850,000 distinct CDR3 sequences, approximately 18% seen once. The source material was blood. These receptor sequences come from a woman in her 50s with Graves' hyperthyroidism that later progressed to Graves' ophthalmopathy.

J is TRBJ1-2 and V is TRBV20-1, with 11 nucleotides matching TRBD1. Germline V gene data show CDR1 as DFQATT and CDR2 as SNEGSKA (reference sequence). This CDR3 is built from 16 residues. V trimming: 2 bases; J trimming: 8 bases; junction bases outside the gene matches: 13. CDR3 in DNA: TGCAGTGCTAGACGCACCCCGGGACAGGGGGACTGGGGCTACACCTTC. Residues: CSARRTPGQGDWGYTF.

This clonotype has a count of ten or more. This chain joins TRBV5-1 and TRBJ1-1; D gene unclear. The CDR3 extends over 14 amino acids. The ends were cut back, 0 bases at V and 1 base at J, with 7 bases in the middle. Per germline, CDR1 SGHRS and CDR2 YFSETQ. CDR3 nucleotide sequence: TGCGCCAGCAGCTTGGGGGCAGCGAACACTGAAGCTTTCTTT. Protein: CASSLGAANTEAFF.

In its sample, this clonotype was seen a few times. This chain joins TRBV9 and TRBJ2-7, with 13 bases matching TRBD2. The germline gives CDR1 SGDLS, CDR2 YYNGEE. This CDR3 has 17 amino acids. Germline trimming cut 3 bases from V and 0 bases from J; bases unmatched to any gene: 6. In DNA, the CDR3 is TGTGCCAGCAGCGGACTAGCGGGGGGTGAACCCTCCTACGAGCAGTACTTC. Amino acid sequence: CASSGLAGGEPSYEQYF. Variable domain in full (rest from reference TRBV9 and TRBJ2-7): DSGVTQTPKHLITATGQRVTLRCSPRSGDLSVYWYQQSLDQGLQFLIQYYNGEERAKGNILERFSAQQFPDLHSELNLSSLELGDSALYFCASSGLAGGEPSYEQYFGPGTRLTVT.

This clonotype was found a few times. The chain joins TRBV4-2 to TRBJ1-1; 7 nucleotides match TRBD1. Germline trimming cut 3 bases from V and 1 base from J; bases unmatched to any gene: 5. The length of the CDR3 is 15 residues. The germline CDR1 and CDR2 sequences are LGHNA and YNFKEQ. CDR3 protein: CASSHYRGANTEAFF. DNA for the CDR3: TGTGCCAGCAGCCACTACAGGGGAGCGAACACTGAAGCTTTCTTT.

This clonotype was detected only a few times. The chain uses TRBV12-3 or TRBV12-4 and TRBJ2-3, with 11 nucleotides matching TRBD2. J lost 5 bases, V lost 5 bases, and 6 bases had no gene match. The CDR3 totals 15 residues. CDR3 sequence reads: CASSQTSGVVDTQYF. The CDR3 DNA follows: TGTGCCAGCAGTCAGACTAGCGGGGTAGTAGATACGCAGTATTTT.

V is TRBV3-1 and J is TRBJ2-2; TRBD2 matches at 8 bases. Germline values: CDR1 LGHDT, CDR2 YNNKEL (reference sequence). V shed 3 bases and J 6 bases; nucleotides not matched to a gene: 12. The CDR3 contains 17 residues. This CDR3 is CASSHSSGLTGPGELFF. For the CDR3, the DNA is TGTGCCAGCAGCCATTCTAGCGGGTTGACGGGTCCCGGGGAGCTGTTTTTT. Supplemented by reference TRBV3-1 and TRBJ2-2, the full variable domain reads DTAVSQTPKYLVTQMGNDKSIKCEQNLGHDTMYWYKQDSKKFLKIMFSYNNKELIINETVPNRFSPKSPDKAHLNLHINSLELGDSAVYFCASSHSSGLTGPGELFFGEGSRLTVL.

This clonotype appeared many times. A clone one base away is much larger, so this may be a read error. CDR3 bases: TGTGCCAGCAGCCAATCAGATACGCAGTATTTT. It yields the protein CASSQSDTQYF. The chain has TRBV3-1 and TRBJ2-3, with unresolved D. CDR1 and CDR2 (germline): LGHDT, YNNKEL (reference sequence). The CDR3 has 11 residues. Trimming stripped 2 bases from V and 4 bases from J, with 1 base between.

This chain links TRBV14 with TRBJ2-3; 8 nucleotides line up with TRBD1. The CDR3 runs to 17 residues. V trimming: 2 bases; J trimming: 3 bases; junction bases outside the gene matches: 10. Germline CDR1 is SGHDN and CDR2 is FVKESK. CDR3 in DNA: TGTGCCAGCAGCCAAATGGAGTCGACAGGGGAAACAGATACGCAGTATTTT. Translated, it gives CASSQMESTGETDTQYF.

This clonotype appeared once. CDR3 region: CAAADSINYGYTF. The CDR3 region has the DNA TGTGCCGCCGCGGACAGTATCAACTATGGCTACACCTTC. This chain connects TRBV10-3 to TRBJ1-2, with D possibly TRBD1 on 6 matching bases. Germline CDR1 is ENHRY and CDR2 is SYGVKD. The V and J ends lost 11 bases and 2 bases respectively, with 15 bases between them. The CDR3 contains 13 residues.

The rearrangement joins TRBV19 to TRBJ1-3; perhaps TRBD1 as D (5 bases). The germline V gene encodes CDR1 LNHDA and CDR2 SQIVND (reference sequence). This CDR3 comprises 14 residues. V shed 4 bases and J shed 4 bases, with 11 bases lying between them. DNA for the CDR3: TGTGCCAGTAGTAGGAGGACACCAGGAAACACCATATATTTT. This translates into CASSRRTPGNTIYF.

Many counts were recorded for this clonotype. The genes are TRBV2 and TRBJ1-5, with 7 bases identical to TRBD1. Germline-derived CDR1 and CDR2 are SNHLY and FYNNEI. J lost 0 bases, V lost 7 bases, and 6 bases had no gene match. The CDR3 extends over 15 amino acids. CDR3 bases: TGTGCCAGCAACCGGGACAGTCATAGCAATCAGCCCCAGCATTTT. Amino acids: CASNRDSHSNQPQHF.

The chain couples TRBV19 to TRBJ2-2; perhaps TRBD1 as D (6 bases). The germline V and J ends were trimmed by 5 bases and 1 base, with 11 bases remaining between them. In germline, CDR1 is LNHDA, CDR2 SQIVND (reference sequence). This CDR3 is built from 15 residues. CDR3: CASSGGQLNTGELFF. The CDR3 DNA is TGTGCCAGTAGTGGAGGACAGTTGAACACCGGGGAGCTGTTTTTT.

This chain uses TRBV6-1 with TRBJ1-6; 7 bases map to TRBD1. Trimming removed 2 bases from V and 10 bases from J; junction bases left unmatched: 8. This CDR3 contains 15 residues. CDR1 is MNHNS, CDR2 SASEGT, per germline. Written as DNA, the CDR3 is TGTGCCAGCAGTGAATTGAGGGGGCGCATATCACCCCTCCACTTT. It yields the protein CASSELRGRISPLHF.

The chain links TRBV5-1 to TRBJ2-5; 10 positions match TRBD2. The length of the CDR3 is 15 residues. The germline V gene has CDR1 SGHRS and CDR2 YFSETQ. Trimming removed 4 bases from V and 3 bases from J; junction bases left unmatched: 6. Here the CDR3 DNA reads TGCGCCAGCAGCATCGCTCTAGCGGGGGAAGAGACCCAGTACTTC. Protein: CASSIALAGEETQYF.

In this sample, this clonotype turned up many times. V is TRBV5-1 and J is TRBJ1-1; D is possibly TRBD1 (5 bases). The germline CDR1 and CDR2 sequences are SGHRS and YFSETQ. The ends were cut back, 0 bases at V and 4 bases at J, with 7 bases in the middle. CDR3 length: 13 residues. CDR3 nucleotide sequence: TGCGCCAGCAGCTTGGAGGGGCCCACTGAAGCTTTCTTT. This encodes CASSLEGPTEAFF.

V gene TRBV5-1 combines with J gene TRBJ2-3; D possibly corresponds to TRBD1 (7 bases). V was trimmed by 2 bases and J by 0 bases, leaving 16 bases between them. CDR3 size: 17 residues. The V gene's germline CDR1 is SGHRS and CDR2 YFSETQ. The chain's CDR3 is CASSLGGGDGSTDTQYF. CDR3 bases: TGCGCCAGCAGCTTAGGGGGCGGGGACGGAAGCACAGATACGCAGTATTTT.

The chain employs TRBV7-8 and TRBJ2-1; TRBD1 matches 7 bases. CDR3 size: 16 residues. The germline gives CDR1 SGHVS, CDR2 FQNEAQ. Trimming cost V 6 bases and J 0 bases; bases outside gene matches: 8. The CDR3 region is CASSRDRASSYNEQFF. The CDR3 bases are TGTGCCAGCAGTCGTGACAGGGCCAGCTCCTACAATGAGCAGTTCTTC.

The chain is built from TRBV6-1 and TRBJ2-1, with 8 bases matching TRBD2. The ends lost 8 bases at V and 5 bases at J; junction bases unmatched: 8. The CDR3 is 14 residues long. The germline CDR1 and CDR2 sequences are MNHNS and SASEGT. For the CDR3, the DNA is TGTGCCAGCTCCGGACTAGCAGACGACAATGAGCAGTTCTTC. This translates into CASSGLADDNEQFF.

At least ten counts were recorded for this clonotype. This chain uses TRBV11-1 with TRBJ2-3; 7 bases match TRBD1. Germline V gives CDR1 SGHAT, CDR2 FQDESV (reference sequence). The CDR3 totals 16 residues. With 5 bases clipped from V and 3 bases from J, the junction kept 11 bases outside the gene matches. CDR3 amino acids: CASSTDRVGPTDTQYF. CDR3 DNA sequence: TGTGCCAGCAGCACCGACAGGGTGGGACCGACAGATACGCAGTATTTT.

The chain employs TRBV4-1 and TRBJ1-5; a weak D match, TRBD1 (5 bases). Germline loops: CDR1 MGHRA, CDR2 YSYEKL. The CDR3 covers 15 residues. V was cut by 7 bases and J by 2 bases, with 15 bases left in between. CDR3 amino acids: CASTTGGFGNQPQHF. The CDR3 DNA is TGCGCCAGCACCACCGGGGGGTTTGGCAATCAGCCCCAGCATTTT.

This clonotype was recorded many times. The chain has TRBV30 and TRBJ1-1, with D possibly matching TRBD1 (5 bases). The CDR3 has 13 residues. Trimming took off 5 bases at V and 0 bases at J, with 10 bases between the two ends. CDR1 and CDR2 from the germline V gene are GTSNPN and SVGIG (reference sequence). The CDR3 loop is CAWFRGMNTEAFF. In nucleotides, the CDR3 is TGTGCCTGGTTTAGGGGCATGAACACTGAAGCTTTCTTT.

This clonotype was found once. The rearrangement uses TRBV9 and TRBJ2-1; D is undetermined. CDR1 SGDLS and CDR2 YYNGEE come from the germline V gene. This CDR3 comprises 14 residues. V was cut by 3 bases and J by 8 bases, with 15 bases left in between. Here the CDR3 reads CASSASDRVDEQFF. The CDR3 nucleotides are TGTGCCAGCAGCGCATCGGACCGGGTCGATGAGCAGTTCTTC. Supplemented by reference TRBV9 and TRBJ2-1, the full variable domain reads DSGVTQTPKHLITATGQRVTLRCSPRSGDLSVYWYQQSLDQGLQFLIQYYNGEERAKGNILERFSAQQFPDLHSELNLSSLELGDSALYFCASSASDRVDEQFFGPGTRLTVL.

This clonotype was counted ten times or more. The chain has TRBV7-8 and TRBJ2-3; the match to TRBD2 covers 11 bases. CDR1 SGHVS and CDR2 FQNEAQ come from the germline V gene. Trimming at V came to 0 bases and at J to 7 bases, leaving 6 bases not matched to a gene. The CDR3 loop spans 16 amino acids. CDR3 loop: CASSLAGTSGRNTQYF. Here the CDR3 DNA reads TGTGCCAGCAGCTTAGCCGGGACTAGCGGAAGGAATACGCAGTATTTT. Full variable domain (remainder filled in from reference TRBV7-8 and TRBJ2-3): GAGVSQSPRYKVAKRGQDVALRCDPISGHVSLFWYQQALGQGPEFLTYFQNEAQLDKSGLPSDRFFAERPEGSVSTLKIQRTQQEDSAVYLCASSLAGTSGRNTQYFGPGTRLTVL.

About this clonotype itself: The junction departs from the called germline gene at one end, perhaps through a read error. The chain combines TRBV9 with TRBJ2-1; no definite D call. Germline-derived CDR1 and CDR2 are SGDLS and YYNGEE. This CDR3 is built from 12 residues. CDR3 loop: CAGTSGYNEQFF. The CDR3, as DNA: TGCGCCGGCACCTCGGGTTACAATGAGCAGTTCTTC.

V is TRBV7-9 and J is TRBJ2-1; 8 bases fit TRBD2. Germline assignment: CDR1 SEHNR and CDR2 FQNEAQ (reference sequence). The CDR3 consists of 15 residues. The V segment lost 5 bases and the J segment 8 bases; nucleotides outside the gene matches: 11. The CDR3 spells CASSPTGTSYHEQFF. CDR3 in DNA: TGTGCCAGCAGCCCGACCGGGACTAGTTACCATGAGCAGTTCTTC.

This clonotype has more than one count but fewer than ten. The chain joins TRBV20-1 to TRBJ1-6, with D perhaps matching TRBD1 (5 bases). Between the trimmed V and J ends, which lost 4 bases and 14 bases, there was a span of 12 bases. Germline CDR1 is DFQATT and CDR2 is SNEGSKA (reference sequence). The CDR3 contains 11 residues. The CDR3 loop is CSAILGTSLHF. The CDR3 nucleotides are TGCAGTGCTATATTGGGGACGTCCCTCCACTTT.

The gene calls are TRBV28 and TRBJ2-7; tentative D call: TRBD2 (6 bases). Germline CDR1 MDHEN, CDR2 SYDVKM. Trimming removed 6 bases at V and 5 bases at J, with 26 bases between. The length of the CDR3 is 17 residues. The CDR3 nucleotides are TGTGCCAGCAGCTACCCTTCCGACGGGAGCCAGGCCCACGAGCAGTACTTC. Encoded protein: CASSYPSDGSQAHEQYF.

There are many counts of this clonotype. This chain uses TRBV12-3 or TRBV12-4 with TRBJ2-1; 12 positions match TRBD2. CDR3 length: 17 amino acids. V shed 5 bases, J shed 0 bases, and the junction held 5 bases outside the gene matches. CDR3 DNA: TGTGCCAGCAGTCCCTCTAGCGGGGGGGTCTCCTACAATGAGCAGTTCTTC. This translates into CASSPSSGGVSYNEQFF.

This clonotype was detected ten times or more. J is TRBJ2-3 and V is TRBV3-1; D not resolved. This CDR3 comprises 14 residues. Germline values: CDR1 LGHDT, CDR2 YNNKEL (reference sequence). Trimming stripped 4 bases from V and 4 bases from J, with 12 bases between. The CDR3 region is CASSLGPVADTQYF. DNA of the CDR3: TGTGCCAGCAGCCTAGGACCAGTGGCAGATACGCAGTATTTT.

V and J are TRBV5-6 and TRBJ2-6; TRBD2 is a possible D gene (6 bases). Germline CDR1 reads SGHDT; CDR2 reads YYEEEE. V shed 2 bases and J shed 1 base, with 19 bases lying between them. CDR3 length: 19 residues. CDR3 residues: CASSFGSLPGSSGANVLTF. CDR3 coding DNA: TGTGCCAGCAGCTTCGGGAGCCTGCCCGGGAGTTCTGGGGCCAACGTCCTGACTTTC.

This sequence joins TRBV6-5 and TRBJ1-5; the match to TRBD1 covers 8 bases. Germline V gene data show CDR1 as MNHEY and CDR2 as SVGAGI. The junction had 11 bases not matched to a gene; V was cut back by 1 base and J by 3 bases. CDR3 length: 18 amino acids. CDR3 DNA sequence: TGTGCCAGCAGTTACTATCGCGCAGGGGGCCTTTCCAATCAGCCCCAGCATTTT. As protein: CASSYYRAGGLSNQPQHF.